What follows are 32 T cell receptor beta chains derived from one specimen sequenced in a study of T cell repertoires in cytomegalovirus infection (dated by TCRdb to the late 2010s). The treatment or condition label, read with the paper, signifies: in vitro stimulation with specific CMV peptide epitopes to enrich CMV-specific T cells. Antigens of these TCRs are unknown. The listed sequencing device is Illumina HiSeq 1500. TCRdb passed the public sequencing reads through fastp at Q25 and MiXCR, retaining productive beta sequences. Rows with one shared CDR3 protein collapse into an entry with the most common genes and DNA. The sample profile shows about 900,000 distinct CDR3 sequences; 31% of them were found once. About 14% of the sample is held by the ten biggest clonotypes. Source: cultured CD8+ T cells from PBMCs, taken from culture after CMV antigen stimulation. Receptors were obtained from a human donor in good health (CMV status not recorded). Some clones in this sample may be carry-over from other donors' samples.

In this sample, this clonotype turned up many times. J is TRBJ1-6 and V is TRBV4-2, with unresolved D. The CDR3 sequence is 17 residues long. V gave up 0 bases and J gave up 0 bases, with 9 bases separating them. Germline lookup yields CDR1 LGHNA and CDR2 YNFKEQ. The CDR3 here is CASSQERHVSYNSPLHF. CDR3 DNA sequence: TGTGCCAGCAGCCAAGAAAGGCATGTCTCCTATAATTCACCCCTCCACTTT.

V gene TRBV6-5 combines with J gene TRBJ1-1; D is uncertain. The V end lost 6 bases, the J end lost 0 bases, and 17 bases lay between the germline ends. Germline V gene data show CDR1 as MNHEY and CDR2 as SVGAGI. This CDR3 comprises 16 residues. CDR3 sequence reads: CASSTGGDIMNTEAFF. CDR3 sequence (DNA): TGTGCCAGCAGCACTGGCGGGGATATTATGAACACTGAAGCTTTCTTT.

The CDR3 nucleotides read TGCGCCAGCAGCCCACAGACAGGGGTGCCAGATACGCAGTATTTT. It yields the protein CASSPQTGVPDTQYF. The gene calls are TRBV4-1 and TRBJ2-3, with 8 bases that match TRBD1. From germline, CDR1 is MGHRA and CDR2 YSYEKL. With V trimmed by 4 bases and J by 4 bases, 7 bases remained unmatched. This CDR3 comprises 15 residues.

The rearrangement joins TRBV19 to TRBJ1-1; no definite D call. The germline CDR1 and CDR2 sequences are LNHDA and SQIVND (reference sequence). The V gene lost 11 bases and the J gene lost 8 bases, with 15 bases spanning the gap. This CDR3 region has 11 residues. CDR3 sequence: CALHSVGEAFF. The CDR3 bases are TGTGCCCTACACAGTGTCGGAGAAGCTTTCTTT.

The chain carries TRBV27 and TRBJ2-1, with D tentatively TRBD2 (6 bases). The CDR3 is made up of 13 amino acids. The germline V gene encodes CDR1 MNHEY and CDR2 SMNVEV (reference sequence). The ends were cut back, 5 bases at V and 9 bases at J, with 14 bases in the middle. The CDR3 DNA follows: TGTGCCAGCAGTCCGGGGACTCCTCGTGAGCAGTTCTTC. Its translation is CASSPGTPREQFF.

This CDR3 is CASSLAGGGFGNQPQHF. CDR3 nucleotides: TGTGCCAGCAGCTTGGCAGGAGGGGGCTTTGGCAATCAGCCCCAGCATTTT. This sequence joins TRBV5-6 and TRBJ1-5; TRBD1 aligns across 7 bases. Germline CDR1 reads SGHDT; CDR2 reads YYEEEE. V gave up 0 bases and J gave up 2 bases; unmatched junction bases: 8. The CDR3 spans 17 residues.

This clonotype was observed a handful of times. The V gene is TRBV6-2 or TRBV6-3, the J gene TRBJ1-6, with TRBD1 as a possible D gene (5 bases). The germline V and J ends were trimmed by 4 bases and 7 bases, with 14 bases remaining between them. The CDR3 length is 15 residues. Germline V gene lookup returns CDR1 MNHEY and CDR2 SVGEGT. CDR3 coding DNA: TGTGCCAGCAGTTCTCCGGGACCGTTAAATTCACCCCTCCACTTT. Translating gives CASSSPGPLNSPLHF.

The table lists this clonotype with many counts. The rearrangement joins TRBV5-6 to TRBJ2-7; TRBD1 matches 7 bases. This CDR3 spans 14 amino acids. CDR1 and CDR2 (germline): SGHDT, YYEEEE. Trimming removed 4 bases from V and 3 bases from J; junction bases left unmatched: 7. This CDR3 is CASSPGTGVYEQYF. For the CDR3, the DNA is TGTGCCAGCAGCCCCGGCACAGGGGTCTACGAGCAGTACTTC.

V gene TRBV20-1 combines with J gene TRBJ2-2; D is ambiguous. The CDR3 extends over 12 amino acids. Germline lookup yields CDR1 DFQATT and CDR2 SNEGSKA (reference sequence). Trimming removed 3 bases at V and 6 bases at J, with 8 bases between. The CDR3 spells CSARPDSGELFF. Written as DNA, the CDR3 is TGCAGTGCTAGGCCAGATTCCGGGGAGCTGTTTTTT.

The sample holds many counts of this clonotype. The V gene is TRBV7-8, the J gene TRBJ2-3; 7 bases agree with TRBD2. Trimming cost V 1 base and J 2 bases; bases outside gene matches: 9. CDR3 length equals 17 residues. Germline assignment: CDR1 SGHVS and CDR2 FQNEAQ. The CDR3 loop is CASSLVAAGLNTDTQYF. For the CDR3, the DNA is TGTGCCAGCAGCTTAGTTGCAGCGGGGCTCAACACAGATACGCAGTATTTT.

The chain couples TRBV7-3 to TRBJ2-2; the D is unclear. The germline V and J ends were trimmed by 5 bases and 3 bases, with 16 bases remaining between them. This CDR3 spans 16 amino acids. CDR1 is SGHTA and CDR2 is FQGTGA in the germline V gene. The CDR3 is CASSPSLTLYTGELFF. The CDR3 nucleotides read TGTGCCAGCAGCCCCTCATTGACTTTATACACCGGGGAGCTGTTTTTT.

The chain couples TRBV6-8 to TRBJ2-1; TRBD2 matches at 12 bases. Germline V gives CDR1 MNHGY, CDR2 SAAAGT. Trimming took 4 bases from V and 9 from J; bases not matched to a gene: 7. This CDR3 is 15 amino acids long. Written as DNA, the CDR3 is TGTGCCAGCAGTTCCCCTAGCGGGGGGGCAACTGAGCAGTTCTTC. Translating it yields CASSSPSGGATEQFF.

The chain recombines TRBV28 with TRBJ2-2; unclear D gene. Germline-derived CDR1 and CDR2 are MDHEN and SYDVKM. Trimming removed 2 bases from V and 3 bases from J, with 16 bases in between. The CDR3 sequence is 17 residues long. DNA for the CDR3: TGTGCCAGCAGTTTACCTCTTCTACGTGAGGACACCGGGGAGCTGTTTTTT. As protein: CASSLPLLREDTGELFF.

This chain links TRBV25-1 with TRBJ1-1; D is unresolved. The CDR3 is made up of 14 amino acids. Trimming removed 1 base from V and 3 bases from J, with 9 bases in between. Per germline, CDR1 MGHDK and CDR2 SYGVNS. CDR3 amino acids: CASSESSSYTEAFF. As DNA, the CDR3 is TGTGCCAGCAGTGAATCTTCGAGTTACACTGAAGCTTTCTTT. Looking up the rest from reference TRBV25-1 and TRBJ1-1 gives the full variable domain: EADIYQTPRYLVIGTGKKITLECSQTMGHDKMYWYQQDPGMELHLIHYSYGVNSTEKGDLSSESTVSRIRTEHFPLTLESARPSHTSQYLCASSESSSYTEAFFGQGTRLTVV.

A note on this clonotype: Just one base apart from a much larger clone, this may be a read error. The rearrangement uses TRBV19 and TRBJ2-4; D might be TRBD1 (5 bases). Germline V gene lookup returns CDR1 LNHDA and CDR2 SQIVND (reference sequence). CDR3 size: 14 residues. This CDR3 is CVSSTQGVVDIQYF. The CDR3 nucleotides are TGTGTCAGTAGTACGCAGGGCGTAGTGGACATTCAGTACTTC.

The J gene is TRBJ1-2, the V gene TRBV27; 10 bases are a match to TRBD1. V shed 10 bases and J 14 bases; nucleotides not matched to a gene: 7. The germline V gene encodes CDR1 MNHEY and CDR2 SMNVEV (reference sequence). This CDR3 region has 10 residues. CDR3 nucleotide sequence: TGTGCCAACCGGGACAGGGGCCTTACCTTC. Its translation: CANRDRGLTF.

In its sample, this clonotype was seen a few times. The chain couples TRBV27 to TRBJ1-2, with D maybe TRBD1 (6 bases). Germline CDR1 is MNHEY and CDR2 is SMNVEV (reference sequence). V lost 3 bases and J lost 7, with 15 bases in between. This CDR3 is built from 14 residues. The CDR3 DNA reads as TGTGCCAGCAGTTTCCTGACAGGTTCGATTGGCTACACCTTC. Amino acids: CASSFLTGSIGYTF.

This clonotype was detected only a few times. This chain links TRBV19 with TRBJ2-6; no reliable D call. Per the germline V gene, CDR1 is LNHDA and CDR2 is SQIVND (reference sequence). The CDR3 covers 15 residues. V gave up 0 bases and J gave up 1 base, with 4 bases separating them. CDR3 loop: CASSIEESGANVLTF. CDR3 sequence (DNA): TGTGCCAGTAGTATAGAAGAGTCTGGGGCCAACGTCCTGACTTTC. Filled out from reference TRBV19 and TRBJ2-6, the complete variable domain reads DGGITQSPKYLFRKEGQNVTLSCEQNLNHDAMYWYRQDPGQGLRLIYYSQIVNDFQKGDIAEGYSVSREKKESFPLTVTSAQKNPTAFYLCASSIEESGANVLTFGAGSRLTVL.

V usage is TRBV20-1 and J usage is TRBJ1-5; 12 bases are a match to TRBD1. The CDR3 runs to 17 residues. Germline CDR1 reads DFQATT; CDR2 reads SNEGSKA (reference sequence). V was clipped by 2 bases and J by 5 bases; unmatched bases: 10. The CDR3 nucleotides read TGCAGTGCTAGACTCCGGGACAGGGGGCCTCCCGATCAGCCCCAGCATTTT. Translated, it gives CSARLRDRGPPDQPQHF.

The chain has TRBV27 and TRBJ2-1, with D perhaps TRBD2 (6 bases). CDR3 length: 14 amino acids. Deletions cut 4 bases from V and 8 bases from J, with 15 bases between. Germline V lookup: CDR1 MNHEY, CDR2 SMNVEV (reference sequence). The CDR3 region is CASSWAGRSDEQFF. CDR3 coding DNA: TGTGCCAGCAGTTGGGCAGGGAGGTCGGATGAGCAGTTCTTC.

This clonotype has just a few counts. The chain joins TRBV19 to TRBJ2-7; 14 nucleotides agree with TRBD2. The CDR3 is 18 amino acids. J was trimmed by 0 bases and V by 7 bases; bases with no gene match: 11. Per germline, CDR1 LNHDA and CDR2 SQIVND (reference sequence). CDR3 residues: CASTLTGTSGGYSYEQYF. The CDR3 DNA reads TGTGCCAGTACCCTCACCGGGACTAGCGGGGGTTACTCCTACGAGCAGTACTTC.

V and J are TRBV9 and TRBJ2-5, with a tentative D call TRBD2 (6 bases). The CDR3 covers 15 residues. In germline, CDR1 is SGDLS, CDR2 YYNGEE. Trimming removed 0 bases at V and 2 bases at J, with 11 bases between. Written as DNA, the CDR3 is TGTGCCAGCAGCGTAGTTGGAGGGCGACAAGAGACCCAGTACTTC. It specifies CASSVVGGRQETQYF.

The chain links TRBV6-5 to TRBJ2-1, with D uncertain. Trimming removed 6 bases from V and 4 bases from J, with 10 bases in between. From germline, CDR1 is MNHEY and CDR2 SVGAGI. CDR3 size: 13 residues. The CDR3 DNA sequence: TGTGCCAGCAGCGACGACCCTTACAATGAGCAGTTCTTC. Amino acid sequence: CASSDDPYNEQFF.

This clonotype was recorded a few times. This chain links TRBV12-3 or TRBV12-4 with TRBJ2-5; 7 nucleotides agree with TRBD1. This CDR3 comprises 14 residues. Trimming at V came to 5 bases and at J to 6 bases, leaving 9 bases not matched to a gene. The CDR3 reads CASSTSDRDKTQYF. The CDR3 nucleotides are TGTGCCAGCAGTACTTCTGACAGGGACAAGACCCAGTACTTC.

V usage is TRBV2 and J usage is TRBJ2-3, with a tentative D call TRBD2 (6 bases). This CDR3 has 15 amino acids. Germline CDR1 reads SNHLY; CDR2 reads FYNNEI. V was cut by 3 bases and J by 4 bases, with 14 bases left in between. CDR3 amino acids: CASSDLEGMSDTQYF. The CDR3 region has the DNA TGTGCCAGCAGTGATCTGGAGGGGATGTCAGATACGCAGTATTTT. The whole variable domain, remainder taken from reference TRBV2 and TRBJ2-3, is EPEVTQTPSHQVTQMGQEVILRCVPISNHLYFYWYRQILGQKVEFLVSFYNNEISEKSEIFDDQFSVERPDGSNFTLKIRSTKLEDSAMYFCASSDLEGMSDTQYFGPGTRLTVL.

The V call is TRBV29-1, the J call TRBJ2-3; no clear D. Germline CDR1 is SQVTM and CDR2 is ANQGSEA. Trimming pared 8 bases from V and 2 bases from J, leaving 17 bases between. This CDR3 is built from 14 residues. The CDR3 here is CSHLTFGYTDTQYF. The CDR3, as DNA: TGCAGCCACCTAACGTTTGGGTACACAGATACGCAGTATTTT.

This clonotype was counted a few times. The V and J genes are TRBV6-2 or TRBV6-3 and TRBJ2-1; 7 bases match TRBD1. This CDR3 contains 15 residues. The trim removed 7 bases at V and 3 bases at J, leaving 9 bases unmatched. Per the germline V gene, CDR1 is MNHEY and CDR2 is SVGEGT. The chain's CDR3 is CASMEGQASYNEQFF. CDR3 sequence (DNA): TGTGCCAGCATGGAAGGACAGGCGAGCTACAATGAGCAGTTCTTC.

This CDR3 reads CASSLLTGGSGYTF. CDR3 DNA: TGTGCCAGCAGTTTATTAACAGGGGGCAGTGGCTACACCTTC. This chain links TRBV27 with TRBJ1-2; 9 nucleotides agree with TRBD1. The V gene end was trimmed by 1 base and the J gene end by 7 bases; junction bases not matched to a gene: 4. Germline V gives CDR1 MNHEY, CDR2 SMNVEV (reference sequence). The CDR3 is 14 residues long.

The genes are TRBV11-2 and TRBJ2-2; TRBD1 matches 8 bases. Germline loops: CDR1 SGHAT, CDR2 FQNNGV. V was pared by 8 bases and J by 2 bases, with 4 bases of the junction left unmatched. This CDR3 is 14 amino acids long. The chain's CDR3 is CASPDRDNTGELFF. Written as DNA, the CDR3 is TGTGCCAGCCCGGACAGGGACAACACCGGGGAGCTGTTTTTT.

This clonotype turned up a few times. V and J are TRBV7-9 and TRBJ2-1; D gene unclear. This CDR3 region has 15 residues. V was cut by 1 base and J by 8 bases, with 15 bases left in between. Germline assignment: CDR1 SEHNR and CDR2 FQNEAQ (reference sequence). The CDR3 DNA is TGTGCCAGCAGCTTAGGAGATCGGCAGGTCGATGAGCAGTTCTTC. It codes for CASSLGDRQVDEQFF.

The chain recombines TRBV7-9 with TRBJ2-3; TRBD1 agrees at 7 bases. The CDR3 runs 14 residues. The germline V gene has CDR1 SEHNR and CDR2 FQNEAQ (reference sequence). With 5 bases clipped from V and 4 bases from J, the junction kept 6 bases outside the gene matches. CDR3 loop: CASSPRDRADTQYF. The CDR3 DNA sequence: TGTGCCAGCAGCCCTCGGGACAGAGCAGATACGCAGTATTTT.

The chain employs TRBV18 and TRBJ1-1, with D unclear. Germline assignment: CDR1 KGHSH and CDR2 LQKENI. The ends were cut back, 6 bases at V and 8 bases at J, with 13 bases in the middle. There are 12 residues in the CDR3. CDR3 in amino acids: CASSPSWSEAFF. CDR3 nucleotides: TGTGCCAGCTCCCCTTCTTGGAGCGAAGCTTTCTTT.